This is a list of T cell receptor beta chains from one sample in a study of T-cell reconstitution after alpha-beta-depleted transplantation in children. TCRdb independently ran MiXCR on the PCR reads; one entry per CDR3 protein. The sample lists approximately 800,000 distinct CDR3 sequences, roughly 15% occurring once. Sequenced material: PBMCs, mostly from graft donor cells, taken 360 days after TCRalphabeta/CD19-depleted stem cell transplant. The receptors derive from a male patient younger than 18 who had a stem cell transplant for acute lymphoblastic leukemia, so the T cells may come from the graft donor. Both conserved end residues are part of each CDR3. D genes are given only for firm matches. Where a row states a size, it is once, few, many or the class of an expanded clone; other rows omit it.

d_gene	v_gene	abundance	j_gene	CDR3aa	CDR3nt
TRBD2	TRBV23-1	NA	TRBJ2-7	CASSQTSKAGGTYEQYF	TGCGCCAGCAGTCAAACTTCTAAGGCGGGAGGAACCTACGAGCAGTACTTC
NA	TRBV12-3/TRBV12-4	NA	TRBJ2-7	CASSLNGGRSSEQYF	TGTGCCAGCAGTTTAAATGGGGGGCGAAGTTCCGAGCAGTACTTC
TRBD2	TRBV12-3/TRBV12-4	NA	TRBJ2-3	CASSSHNRSGRAVNDTQYF	TGTGCCAGCAGTTCCCATAACCGTAGCGGGAGGGCCGTCAACGATACGCAGTATTTT
TRBD2	TRBV20-1	few	TRBJ2-1	CSATRLADLYNEQFF	TGCAGTGCTACCCGACTAGCGGACCTCTACAATGAGCAGTTCTTC
NA	TRBV29-1	NA	TRBJ2-3	CSVEEGVMDTQYF	TGCAGCGTTGAAGAGGGAGTTATGGATACGCAGTATTTT
TRBD2	TRBV7-2	NA	TRBJ2-7	CASRLAGGSGEQYF	TGTGCCAGCCGGCTAGCGGGAGGATCGGGGGAGCAGTACTTC
TRBD1	TRBV20-1	NA	TRBJ1-1	CSARDRTGANTEAFF	TGCAGTGCTAGAGATCGGACAGGGGCTAACACTGAAGCTTTCTTT
TRBD2	TRBV7-9	NA	TRBJ2-7	CATHRGPTSGEAYEQYF	TGTGCCACCCACCGGGGGCCAACTAGCGGGGAAGCCTACGAGCAGTACTTC
NA	TRBV5-1	few	TRBJ1-1	CASSFSSLNTEAFF	TGCGCCAGCAGCTTCTCCAGTTTGAACACTGAAGCTTTCTTT
TRBD1	TRBV7-6	few	TRBJ2-7	CASSDRDWYEQYF	TGTGCCAGCAGTGACAGGGATTGGTACGAGCAGTACTTC
NA	TRBV10-3	few	TRBJ1-2	CAISEAGSSLSYGYTF	TGTGCCATCAGTGAGGCAGGGTCATCACTTTCCTATGGCTACACCTTC
TRBD1	TRBV30	NA	TRBJ2-2	CAWSRQGYTGELFF	TGTGCCTGGAGTCGACAGGGATACACCGGGGAGCTGTTTTTT
TRBD1	TRBV19	many	TRBJ2-7	CASSIDRDRGHPGYEQYF	TGTGCCAGTAGTATAGATCGGGACAGGGGGCACCCGGGCTACGAGCAGTACTTC
TRBD1	TRBV5-1	NA	TRBJ2-7	CASSFWTGDTYEQYF	TGCGCCAGCAGCTTTTGGACAGGGGATACCTACGAGCAGTACTTC